These 15 T cell receptor beta chains originate from one sample sequenced in a study of neurological immune-mediated disorders (dated by TCRdb to between 2019 and 2020). The library was produced with 5' RACE. Sequencing relied on an Illumina HiSeq 2500. Starting from the raw public reads, TCRdb applied fastp trimming at Q25, assembled clones with MiXCR and retained in-frame beta chains. CDR3 protein sequences are deduplicated, and each keeps its most common genes and DNA. The sample profile shows tens of thousands of distinct CDR3 sequences; about 6% of them were found once. About 0.57% of the sample comes from the top ten. The specimen sequenced was CD4+ T cells from blood. Every receptor here comes from a woman in her forties in good health.

This clonotype was recorded many times. The rearrangement links TRBV12-3 or TRBV12-4 to TRBJ2-2; possibly TRBD1 or TRBD2 for D (5 bases each). V lost 3 bases and J 8 bases, leaving 13 bases between the germline ends. The CDR3 length is 14 residues. The CDR3 loop reads CASSLGVWAGELFF. The CDR3 DNA reads as TGTGCCAGCAGTTTGGGGGTATGGGCGGGGGAGCTGTTTTTT.

Comment on this clonotype: An end of the junction does not agree with germline; a read error may underlie this. The J gene is TRBJ2-5, the V gene TRBV10-3, with D unresolved. The CDR3 spans 13 residues. The V gene's germline CDR1 is ENHRY and CDR2 SYGVKD. The CDR3: CAISTWIQETQYF. In DNA, the CDR3 is TGTGCCATCAGCACATGGATCCAAGAGACCCAATACTTC.

This clonotype was seen repeatedly, ten times or more. The V and J genes are TRBV12-3 or TRBV12-4 and TRBJ2-7; D remains unclear. The germline V and J ends were trimmed by 6 bases and 2 bases, with 11 bases remaining between them. The CDR3 loop spans 13 amino acids. The CDR3 sequence: CASSPVTPYEQYF. DNA of the CDR3: TGTGCCAGCAGCCCTGTGACACCCTACGAGCAGTACTTC.

The rearrangement uses TRBV18 and TRBJ1-5; tentatively, D is TRBD1 (6 bases). Deletions cut 4 bases from V and 2 bases from J, with 12 bases between. The length of the CDR3 is 15 residues. Germline assignment: CDR1 KGHSH and CDR2 LQKENI. The CDR3 spells CASSRGAGGNQPQHF. The CDR3 DNA reads TGTGCCAGCTCACGGGGGGCTGGTGGCAATCAGCCCCAGCATTTT.

This clonotype has just one count. The V and J genes are TRBV5-1 and TRBJ2-1, with D possibly being TRBD1 or TRBD2 (5 bases each). Germline-derived CDR1 and CDR2 are SGHRS and YFSETQ. The CDR3 is made up of 14 amino acids. With 4 bases removed from V and 3 bases from J, the gap between germline ends came to 11 bases. The DNA of the CDR3 is TGCGCCAGCAGCCGGGGCCCCTTCTACAATGAGCAGTTCTTC. It codes for CASSRGPFYNEQFF.

This clonotype occurred many times. The genes are TRBV11-2 and TRBJ1-2, with TRBD1 matching over 7 bases. CDR1 and CDR2 (germline): SGHAT, FQNNGV. With V trimmed by 2 bases and J by 8 bases, 20 bases remained unmatched. CDR3 length: 18 amino acids. CDR3 bases: TGTGCCAGCAGCTTAAGGACAGGTTACGATTTTTCTAAAAGGGGCTACACCTTC. It yields the protein CASSLRTGYDFSKRGYTF.

This clonotype was seen repeatedly, ten times or more. The chain couples TRBV3-1 to TRBJ2-3; D gene uncertain. The germline CDR1 and CDR2 sequences are LGHDT and YNNKEL (reference sequence). The CDR3 extends over 14 amino acids. Trimming removed 3 bases at V and 6 bases at J, with 13 bases between. This CDR3 reads CASSHASSADTQYF. The CDR3 DNA sequence: TGTGCCAGCAGCCACGCCTCCTCGGCGGATACGCAGTATTTT.

This clonotype was recorded many times. The chain combines TRBV29-1 with TRBJ2-3; 14 bases fit TRBD2. This CDR3 is 14 amino acids long. V lost 4 bases, J lost 8 bases, and 5 bases stayed unmatched. In germline, CDR1 is SQVTM, CDR2 ANQGSEA. CDR3 sequence: CSVAGTSGSATQYF. CDR3 DNA sequence: TGCAGCGTTGCCGGGACTAGCGGGAGTGCTACGCAGTATTTT.

This clonotype has ten or more counts. The chain employs TRBV20-1 and TRBJ2-5; unclear D gene. V dropped 6 bases and J dropped 1 base, with 6 bases sitting between them. This CDR3 region has 11 residues. From germline, CDR1 is DFQATT and CDR2 SNEGSKA (reference sequence). This CDR3 is CSAQSQETQYF. The CDR3 nucleotides are TGCAGTGCACAGAGCCAAGAGACCCAGTACTTC.

The table lists this clonotype with many counts. V gene TRBV28 combines with J gene TRBJ2-3, with TRBD1 matching over 7 bases. V shed 2 bases and J 0 bases; nucleotides not matched to a gene: 2. Germline CDR1 reads MDHEN; CDR2 reads SYDVKM. The CDR3 extends over 15 amino acids. CDR3 protein: CASSLPGGSTDTQYF. CDR3 sequence (DNA): TGTGCCAGCAGTTTACCAGGGGGAAGCACAGATACGCAGTATTTT.

This clonotype was observed at least ten times. The chain uses TRBV20-1 and TRBJ2-1; 7 bases fit TRBD2. This CDR3 has 17 residues. Germline-derived CDR1 and CDR2 are DFQATT and SNEGSKA (reference sequence). V was clipped by 6 bases and J by 0 bases; unmatched bases: 14. The CDR3 DNA is TGCAGTGCCCGGCAGAGGGCTAGCGGCAGCTCCTACAATGAGCAGTTCTTC. Translating gives CSARQRASGSSYNEQFF.

The rearrangement uses TRBV20-1 and TRBJ2-5; TRBD2 might be the D (5 bases). With 0 bases removed from V and 2 bases from J, the gap between germline ends came to 10 bases. There are 14 residues in the CDR3. Germline CDR1 DFQATT, CDR2 SNEGSKA (reference sequence). CDR3 nucleotide sequence: TGCAGTGCTAGAGATTCAGGCGGGCAAGAGACCCAGTACTTC. This encodes CSARDSGGQETQYF.

This clonotype was seen repeatedly, ten times or more. The chain links TRBV10-1 to TRBJ2-1, with TRBD1 matching 11 bases. The trim removed 6 bases at V and 8 bases at J, leaving 6 bases unmatched. Germline V gene sequence: CDR1 WNHNN, CDR2 SYGVQD (reference sequence). The CDR3 has 14 amino acids. CDR3 loop: CASSTGTGGHEQFF. CDR3 nucleotide sequence: TGCGCCAGCAGCACCGGGACAGGGGGACATGAGCAGTTCTTC.

Many counts were recorded for this clonotype. The chain recombines TRBV20-1 with TRBJ1-1; TRBD1 aligns across 8 bases. The CDR3 spans 14 residues. Trimming removed 5 bases from V and 4 bases from J; junction bases left unmatched: 9. The germline V gene has CDR1 DFQATT and CDR2 SNEGSKA (reference sequence). The CDR3 region has the DNA TGCAGTGCTGGGAGACAGGGGAGGGGCACTGAAGCTTTCTTT. This codes for CSAGRQGRGTEAFF.

In the case of this clonotype: Relative to the germline gene, one junction end is altered; a read error may explain this. V and J are TRBV6-2 or TRBV6-3 and TRBJ1-1, with a possible D match to TRBD1 (5 bases). CDR3 length equals 15 residues. Germline CDR1 reads MNHEY; CDR2 reads SVGEGT. The CDR3 DNA sequence: TGTGCCACCAGTCCTGGACTAGGGGTGAACACTGAAGCTTTCTTT. The encoded protein is CATSPGLGVNTEAFF.